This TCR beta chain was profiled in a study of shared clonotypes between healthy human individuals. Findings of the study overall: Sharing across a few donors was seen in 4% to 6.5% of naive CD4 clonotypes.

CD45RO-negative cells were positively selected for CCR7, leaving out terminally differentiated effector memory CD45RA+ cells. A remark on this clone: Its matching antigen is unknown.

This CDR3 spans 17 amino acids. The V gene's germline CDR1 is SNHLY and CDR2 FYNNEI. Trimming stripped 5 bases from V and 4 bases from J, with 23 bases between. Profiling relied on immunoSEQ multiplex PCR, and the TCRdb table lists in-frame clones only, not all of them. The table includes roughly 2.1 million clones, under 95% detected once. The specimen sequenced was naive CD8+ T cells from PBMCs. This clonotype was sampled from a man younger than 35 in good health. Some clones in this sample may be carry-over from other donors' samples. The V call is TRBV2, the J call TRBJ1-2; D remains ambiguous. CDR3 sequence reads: CASSSGTEVVRAYGYTF. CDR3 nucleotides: TGTGCCAGCAGTTCCGGAACAGAGGTGGTCCGGGCCTATGGCTACACCTTC.